What follows are 26 T cell receptor beta chains derived from one specimen sequenced in a study of control samples from healthy donors and cancer patients. Sequenced by immunoSEQ multiplex PCR; TCRdb stores in-frame clones only, minus some. Among 95,000 to 130,000 clones listed, over 90% were seen once. The specimen was blood. All receptors come from a man aged 30-40 years in good health.

The chain is built from TRBV29-1 and TRBJ2-7; D perhaps matches TRBD1 (6 bases). The germline V and J ends were trimmed by 2 bases and 8 bases, with 13 bases remaining between them. The CDR3 spans 12 residues. CDR1 and CDR2 from the germline V gene are SQVTM and ANQGSEA. The CDR3 sequence: CSVESQGNKQYV. CDR3 bases: TGCAGCGTTGAATCCCAGGGGAACAAGCAGTACGTC.

The rearrangement links TRBV5-1 to TRBJ2-3; D not certain. Germline CDR1 SGHRS, CDR2 YFSETQ. The CDR3 length is 14 residues. V gave up 5 bases and J gave up 3 bases, with 13 bases separating them. Here the CDR3 reads CASRWILETDTQYF. The CDR3 DNA is TGCGCCAGCAGATGGATATTGGAAACAGATACGCAGTATTTT.

The chain employs TRBV3-1 (or the pseudogene TRBV3-2) and TRBJ1-1; D not certain. This CDR3 spans 14 amino acids. The germline V and J ends were trimmed by 4 bases and 1 base, with 10 bases remaining between them. CDR1 is LGHDT and CDR2 is YNNKEL in the germline V gene (reference sequence). The CDR3 protein is CASSLAVSNTEAFF. The CDR3 bases are TGTGCCAGCAGCCTCGCCGTCTCGAACACTGAAGCTTTCTTT.

The chain couples TRBV5-1 to TRBJ1-4; D uncertain. Per the germline V gene, CDR1 is SGHRS and CDR2 is YFSETQ. The V end was cut by 2 bases, the J end by 0 bases, with 14 bases between. The CDR3 has 17 amino acids. DNA of the CDR3: TGCGCCAGCAGCTTACAACCGGACGGCGCAACTAATGAAAAACTGTTTTTT. It translates to CASSLQPDGATNEKLFF.

As regards this clone: One end of the junction is discordant with germline, which a read error may explain. Distinct nucleotide sequences in the sample also encode this CDR3. The V and J genes are TRBV7-2 and TRBJ2-2, with D perhaps matching TRBD2 (5 bases). The CDR3 consists of 13 residues. Germline V gives CDR1 SGHTA, CDR2 FQGNSA. CDR3 loop: CASSLASTGELFF. In DNA form, the CDR3 reads TGTGCCAGCAGCTTAGCCAGCACCGGGGAGTTGTTTTTT.

The chain uses TRBV9 and TRBJ1-2; 7 bases agree with TRBD1. There are 17 residues in the CDR3. With 1 base clipped from V and 3 bases from J, the junction kept 12 bases outside the gene matches. Germline CDR1 SGDLS, CDR2 YYNGEE. The chain's CDR3 is CASSVPSTGQLDYGYTF. The CDR3 DNA sequence: TGTGCCAGCAGCGTACCCTCGACAGGGCAGTTAGACTATGGCTACACCTTC. Variable domain in full (rest from reference TRBV9 and TRBJ1-2): DSGVTQTPKHLITATGQRVTLRCSPRSGDLSVYWYQQSLDQGLQFLIQYYNGEERAKGNILERFSAQQFPDLHSELNLSSLELGDSALYFCASSVPSTGQLDYGYTFGSGTRLTVV.

The CDR3 loop reads CASSQAFRTGQGGYTF. Here the CDR3 DNA reads TGCGCCAGCAGCCAAGCGTTCAGGACAGGGCAAGGCGGCTACACCTTC. The gene calls are TRBV4-1 and TRBJ1-2; 8 nucleotides line up with TRBD1. Germline-derived CDR1 and CDR2 are MGHRA and YSYEKL. The CDR3 spans 16 residues. V was clipped by 1 base and J by 8 bases; unmatched bases: 12.

The chain is built from TRBV27 and TRBJ2-2, with 12 positions matching TRBD2. The germline CDR1 and CDR2 sequences are MNHEY and SMNVEV (reference sequence). The CDR3 is 16 residues long. Germline trimming cut 3 bases from V and 6 bases from J; bases unmatched to any gene: 5. The CDR3 coding sequence is TGTGCCAGCAGTTTTTTACTAGCGGGGGGTTCCGGGGAGCTGTTTTTT. This translates into CASSFLLAGGSGELFF.

V and J are TRBV24-1 and TRBJ2-1; 10 bases fit TRBD1. The V gene end was trimmed by 1 base and the J gene end by 1 base; junction bases not matched to a gene: 9. The germline V gene has CDR1 KGHDR and CDR2 SFDVKD. This CDR3 is built from 19 residues. The CDR3 DNA follows: TGTGCCACCAGTGATTTCCGAAAGGGGGACAGGGGTTCCTACAATGAGCAGTTCTTC. This gives the protein CATSDFRKGDRGSYNEQFF.

In this sample, this clone turned up once. The chain joins TRBV28 to TRBJ2-7, with a possible D match to TRBD1 (6 bases). Trimming shortened V by 6 bases and J by 0 bases, and 15 bases separated the two germline ends. Germline CDR1 MDHEN, CDR2 SYDVKM. The length of the CDR3 is 15 residues. The CDR3: CASSPETGSSYEQYF. The CDR3 region has the DNA TGTGCCAGCAGCCCGGAGACAGGTAGCTCCTACGAGCAGTACTTC.

The rearrangement joins TRBV6-5 to TRBJ1-2; TRBD1 aligns across 7 bases. J gave up 11 bases and V 6 bases, and 6 bases lay outside the gene matches. Looked up from germline, CDR1 is MNHEY and CDR2 is SVGAGI. This CDR3 is 11 amino acids long. The CDR3 region has the DNA TGTGCCAGCAGCCAGGGGGGGACGTACACCTTC. This sequence encodes CASSQGGTYTF.

The chain has TRBV6-1 and TRBJ1-1; 8 bases are shared with TRBD1. Unmatched junction bases numbered 8, after V lost 4 bases and J lost 1 base. The CDR3 sequence is 16 residues long. From germline, CDR1 is MNHNS and CDR2 SASEGT. DNA for the CDR3: TGTGCCAGCAGTGTCATACAGGGGGAAGGGAACACTGAAGCTTTCTTT. This encodes CASSVIQGEGNTEAFF.

This chain links TRBV5-1 with TRBJ2-2; TRBD1 might be the D (5 bases). CDR3 length: 17 residues. V lost 3 bases to trimming and J lost 0 bases, with 15 bases between them. Germline values: CDR1 SGHRS, CDR2 YFSETQ. CDR3 protein: CASSSRTGHPNTGELFF. The CDR3 region has the DNA TGCGCCAGCAGCTCGCGCACAGGACACCCGAACACCGGGGAGCTGTTTTTT.

The chain is built from TRBV11-2 and TRBJ2-7, with a weak D call TRBD1 (5 bases). The CDR3 has 13 amino acids. Germline CDR1 SGHAT, CDR2 FQNNGV. Deletions cut 4 bases from V and 4 bases from J, with 11 bases between. CDR3 residues: CASSSGHLYEQYF. The DNA for the CDR3 is TGTGCCAGCAGCTCAGGACATCTATACGAGCAGTACTTC.

This clone was observed a handful of times. V usage is TRBV2 and J usage is TRBJ1-2, with a weak D call TRBD1 (6 bases). Germline V gene sequence: CDR1 SNHLY, CDR2 FYNNEI. V lost 6 bases, J lost 8 bases, and 19 bases lay in between. This CDR3 contains 14 residues. In DNA form, the CDR3 reads TGTGCCAGCAGGGCGACCGGGACAATGAGGGGCTACACCTTC. Encoded protein: CASRATGTMRGYTF.

This clone came up once. The V and J genes are TRBV19 and TRBJ1-5; the D gene is possibly TRBD1 (5 bases). This CDR3 has 12 residues. Per the germline V gene, CDR1 is LNHDA and CDR2 is SQIVND (reference sequence). V gave up 9 bases and J gave up 2 bases, with 8 bases separating them. CDR3 loop: CASGTGNQPQHF. The CDR3 DNA follows: TGTGCCAGCGGGACCGGCAATCAGCCCCAGCATTTT.

This rearrangement joins TRBV19 to TRBJ2-3; D might be TRBD1 or TRBD2, each matching 6 bases. The V and J ends lost 8 bases and 8 bases respectively, with 23 bases between them. Germline V gene sequence: CDR1 LNHDA, CDR2 SQIVND (reference sequence). The CDR3 spans 15 residues. The CDR3 bases are TGTGCCAGTTCTTTCTTGGGGGGCCCCGGGGGTACGCAGTATTTT. Protein sequence: CASSFLGGPGGTQYF. Full variable domain (remainder filled in from reference TRBV19 and TRBJ2-3): DGGITQSPKYLFRKEGQNVTLSCEQNLNHDAMYWYRQDPGQGLRLIYYSQIVNDFQKGDIAEGYSVSREKKESFPLTVTSAQKNPTAFYLCASSFLGGPGGTQYFGPGTRLTVL.

CDR3: CASSQDPINTQYF. The DNA of the CDR3 is TGTGCCAGCAGCCAAGACCCGATAAATACGCAGTATTTT. The V and J genes are TRBV3-1 (or the pseudogene TRBV3-2) and TRBJ2-3, with no clear D. The V end lost 0 bases, the J end lost 7 bases, and 8 bases lay between the germline ends. Germline lookup yields CDR1 LGHDT and CDR2 YNNKEL (reference sequence). There are 13 residues in the CDR3.

The gene calls are TRBV18 and TRBJ2-2; D is ambiguous. The germline V and J ends were trimmed by 3 bases and 1 base, with 9 bases remaining between them. Germline V gives CDR1 KGHSH, CDR2 LQKENI. The CDR3 contains 15 residues. The CDR3 is CASSPLGGNTGELFF. In DNA form, the CDR3 reads TGTGCCAGCTCACCCCTAGGCGGGAACACCGGGGAGCTGTTTTTT.

The rearrangement uses TRBV7-2 and TRBJ1-4; D is unclear. V was cut by 5 bases and J by 6 bases, with 13 bases left in between. This CDR3 is 14 amino acids long. CDR1 and CDR2 (germline): SGHTA, FQGNSA. The CDR3 protein is CASSRRVKDEKLFF. The CDR3, as DNA: TGTGCCAGCAGCCGGAGGGTTAAGGATGAAAAACTGTTTTTT.

The chain employs TRBV11-2 and TRBJ1-2, with D maybe TRBD1 (6 bases). Germline V gene sequence: CDR1 SGHAT, CDR2 FQNNGV. Trimming left V 0 bases short and J 4 bases short, with 15 bases between. The CDR3 contains 16 residues. CDR3 protein: CASSLDPQRGAYGYTF. The CDR3 DNA reads TGTGCCAGCAGCTTAGACCCTCAGAGGGGGGCCTATGGCTACACCTTC.

CDR3 nucleotide sequence: TGCGCCAGCAGTCAACCCTCCGGCTACACCTTC. Its translation is CASSQPSGYTF. The chain is built from TRBV23-1 and TRBJ1-2; D ambiguous. TRBV23-1 belongs to the ORF category, with a function that is uncertain. The CDR3 is 11 residues long. The V end was cut by 2 bases, the J end by 8 bases, with 6 bases between.

This CDR3 is CASSPSRETQYF. The DNA for the CDR3 is TGTGCCAGCAGTCCGAGTAGGGAGACCCAGTACTTC. The rearrangement links TRBV3-1 (or the pseudogene TRBV3-2) to TRBJ2-5; D unclear. The germline V and J ends were trimmed by 6 bases and 5 bases, with 10 bases remaining between them. CDR1 is LGHDT, CDR2 YNNKEL, per germline (reference sequence). CDR3 length: 12 residues.

This chain uses TRBV6-6 with TRBJ1-1; the match to TRBD1 covers 7 bases. Germline V lookup: CDR1 MNHNY, CDR2 SVGAGI (reference sequence). The CDR3 sequence is 19 residues long. Germline trimming cut 7 bases from V and 2 bases from J; bases unmatched to any gene: 22. This chain's CDR3 is CASTRRGPGDGSLNTEAFF. The CDR3 coding sequence is TGTGCCAGCACTCGGAGGGGGCCCGGGGATGGGTCCCTTAACACTGAAGCTTTCTTT.

The genes are TRBV28 and TRBJ1-1; unclear D gene. Between the trimmed V and J ends, which lost 7 bases and 0 bases, there was a span of 9 bases. This CDR3 has 13 residues. CDR1 and CDR2 (germline): MDHEN, SYDVKM. The CDR3 bases are TGTGCCAGCACCCAGGAGATGAACACTGAAGCTTTCTTT. Translated: CASTQEMNTEAFF.

J is TRBJ2-2 and V is TRBV28, with a weak D call TRBD1 (5 bases). CDR1 and CDR2 from the germline V gene are MDHEN and SYDVKM. The CDR3 totals 16 residues. Trimming cost V 5 bases and J 0 bases, with 13 bases left between them. CDR3 DNA: TGTGCCAGCAGTATCTTCCGACAGCCGAACACCGGGGAGCTGTTTTTT. It codes for CASSIFRQPNTGELFF.